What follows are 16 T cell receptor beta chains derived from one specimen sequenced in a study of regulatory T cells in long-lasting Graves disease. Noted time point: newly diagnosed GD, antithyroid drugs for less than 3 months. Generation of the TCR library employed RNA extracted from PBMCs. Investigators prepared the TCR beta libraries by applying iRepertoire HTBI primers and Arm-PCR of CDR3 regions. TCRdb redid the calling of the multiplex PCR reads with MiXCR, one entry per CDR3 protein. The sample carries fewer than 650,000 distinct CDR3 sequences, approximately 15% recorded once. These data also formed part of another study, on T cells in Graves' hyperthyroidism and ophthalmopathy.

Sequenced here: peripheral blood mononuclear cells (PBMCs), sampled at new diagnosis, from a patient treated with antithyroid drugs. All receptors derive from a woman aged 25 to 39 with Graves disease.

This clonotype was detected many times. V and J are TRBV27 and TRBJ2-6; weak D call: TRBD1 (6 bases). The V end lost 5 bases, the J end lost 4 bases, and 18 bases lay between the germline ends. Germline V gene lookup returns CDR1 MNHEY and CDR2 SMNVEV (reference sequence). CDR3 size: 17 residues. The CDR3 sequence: CASSRGWNSAGANVLTF. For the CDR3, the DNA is TGTGCCAGCAGTAGGGGGTGGAACAGTGCCGGGGCCAACGTCCTGACTTTC.

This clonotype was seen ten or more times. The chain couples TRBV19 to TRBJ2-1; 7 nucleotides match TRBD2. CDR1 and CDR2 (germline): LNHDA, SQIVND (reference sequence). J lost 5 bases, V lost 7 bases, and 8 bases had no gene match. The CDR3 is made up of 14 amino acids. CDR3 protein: CASKRGSPNNEQFF. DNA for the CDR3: TGTGCCAGTAAACGCGGGAGTCCTAACAATGAGCAGTTCTTC.

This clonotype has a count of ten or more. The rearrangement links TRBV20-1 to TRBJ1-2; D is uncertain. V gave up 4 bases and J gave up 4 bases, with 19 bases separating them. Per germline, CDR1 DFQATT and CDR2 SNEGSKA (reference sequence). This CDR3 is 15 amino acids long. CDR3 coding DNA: TGCAGTGCTATACGGACCGACATGCCTGGCTATGGCTACACCTTC. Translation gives CSAIRTDMPGYGYTF.

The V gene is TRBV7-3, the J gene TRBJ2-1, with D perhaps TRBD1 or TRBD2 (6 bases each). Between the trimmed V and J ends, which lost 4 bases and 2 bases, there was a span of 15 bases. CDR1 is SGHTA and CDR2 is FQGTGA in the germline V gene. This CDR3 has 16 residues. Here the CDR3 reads CASSSASGATYNEQFF. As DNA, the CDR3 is TGTGCCAGCAGCTCCGCCTCGGGGGCTACCTACAATGAGCAGTTCTTC.

In DNA, the CDR3 is TGTGCCATCAGACAGGGGAAGGAGAGGAACACTGAAGCTTTCTTT. Translated, it gives CAIRQGKERNTEAFF. The chain couples TRBV10-3 to TRBJ1-1; 7 nucleotides agree with TRBD1. The CDR3 is 15 residues long. Trimming at V came to 6 bases and at J to 1 base, leaving 8 bases not matched to a gene. In germline, CDR1 is ENHRY, CDR2 SYGVKD.

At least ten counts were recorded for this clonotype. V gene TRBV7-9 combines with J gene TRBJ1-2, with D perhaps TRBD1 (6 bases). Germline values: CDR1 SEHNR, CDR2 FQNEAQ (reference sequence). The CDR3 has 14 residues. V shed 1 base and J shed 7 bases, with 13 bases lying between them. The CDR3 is CASSLGQGFSGYTF. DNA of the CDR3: TGTGCCAGCAGCTTAGGTCAGGGGTTCTCTGGCTACACCTTC.

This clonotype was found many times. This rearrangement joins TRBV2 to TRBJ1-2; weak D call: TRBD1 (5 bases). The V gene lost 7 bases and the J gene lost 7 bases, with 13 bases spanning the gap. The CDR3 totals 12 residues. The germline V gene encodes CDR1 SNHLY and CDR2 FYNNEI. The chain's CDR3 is CASTKGERGYTF. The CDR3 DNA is TGTGCCAGCACTAAAGGGGAGCGTGGCTACACCTTC.

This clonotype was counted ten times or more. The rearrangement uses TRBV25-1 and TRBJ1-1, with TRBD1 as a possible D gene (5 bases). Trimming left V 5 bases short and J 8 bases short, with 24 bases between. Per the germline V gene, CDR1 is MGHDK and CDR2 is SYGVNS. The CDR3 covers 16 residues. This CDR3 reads CASSTNPPGGVGEAFF. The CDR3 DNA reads TGTGCCAGCAGTACAAACCCCCCGGGGGGGGTAGGCGAAGCTTTCTTT.

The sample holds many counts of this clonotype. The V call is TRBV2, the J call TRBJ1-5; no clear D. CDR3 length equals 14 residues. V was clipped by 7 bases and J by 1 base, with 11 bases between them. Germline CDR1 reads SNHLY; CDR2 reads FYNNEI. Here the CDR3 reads CASNILGSNQPQHF. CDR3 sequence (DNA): TGTGCCAGCAACATACTGGGGAGCAATCAGCCCCAGCATTTT. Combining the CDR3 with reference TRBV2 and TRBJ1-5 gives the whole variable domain EPEVTQTPSHQVTQMGQEVILRCVPISNHLYFYWYRQILGQKVEFLVSFYNNEISEKSEIFDDQFSVERPDGSNFTLKIRSTKLEDSAMYFCASNILGSNQPQHFGDGTRLSIL.

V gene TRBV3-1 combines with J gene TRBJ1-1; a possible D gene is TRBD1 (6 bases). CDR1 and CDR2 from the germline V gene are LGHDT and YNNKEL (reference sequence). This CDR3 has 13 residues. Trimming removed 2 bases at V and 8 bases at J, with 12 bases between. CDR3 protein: CASSQSTGTEAFF. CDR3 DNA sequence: TGTGCCAGCAGCCAATCAACAGGGACCGAAGCTTTCTTT.

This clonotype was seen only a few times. The CDR3 DNA sequence: TGCAGTGCTAGACTCCAGGCCTCCTATGGCTACACCTTC. Its translation: CSARLQASYGYTF. This rearrangement joins TRBV20-1 to TRBJ1-2; no clear D gene. The V gene lost 2 bases and the J gene lost 4 bases, with 11 bases spanning the gap. CDR1 and CDR2 (germline): DFQATT, SNEGSKA (reference sequence). CDR3 length: 13 amino acids.

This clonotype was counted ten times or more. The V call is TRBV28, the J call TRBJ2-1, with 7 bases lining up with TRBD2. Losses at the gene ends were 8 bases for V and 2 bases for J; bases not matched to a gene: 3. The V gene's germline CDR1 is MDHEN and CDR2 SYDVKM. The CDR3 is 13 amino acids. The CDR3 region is CASGGVPYNEQFF. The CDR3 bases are TGTGCCAGCGGGGGGGTCCCCTACAATGAGCAGTTCTTC.

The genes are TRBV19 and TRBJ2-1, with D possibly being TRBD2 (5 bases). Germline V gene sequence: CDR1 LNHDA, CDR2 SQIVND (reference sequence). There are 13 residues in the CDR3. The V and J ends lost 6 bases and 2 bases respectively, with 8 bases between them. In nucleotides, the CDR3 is TGTGCCAGTAGGAGGGCCCCCTACAATGAGCAGTTCTTC. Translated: CASRRAPYNEQFF. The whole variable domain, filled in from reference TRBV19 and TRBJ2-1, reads DGGITQSPKYLFRKEGQNVTLSCEQNLNHDAMYWYRQDPGQGLRLIYYSQIVNDFQKGDIAEGYSVSREKKESFPLTVTSAQKNPTAFYLCASRRAPYNEQFFGPGTRLTVL.

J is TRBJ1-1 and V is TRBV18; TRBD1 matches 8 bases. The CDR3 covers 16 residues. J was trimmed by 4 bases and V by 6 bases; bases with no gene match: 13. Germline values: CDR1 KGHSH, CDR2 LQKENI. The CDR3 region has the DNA TGTGCCAGCTCCCGAGACGCAGGGGGCGGGAGCACTGAAGCTTTCTTT. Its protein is CASSRDAGGGSTEAFF.

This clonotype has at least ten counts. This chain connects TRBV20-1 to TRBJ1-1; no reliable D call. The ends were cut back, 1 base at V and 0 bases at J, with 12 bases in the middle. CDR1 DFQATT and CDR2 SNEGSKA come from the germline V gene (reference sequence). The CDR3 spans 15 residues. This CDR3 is CSARASGSLNTEAFF. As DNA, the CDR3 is TGCAGTGCTAGAGCCTCGGGGAGTCTGAACACTGAAGCTTTCTTT.

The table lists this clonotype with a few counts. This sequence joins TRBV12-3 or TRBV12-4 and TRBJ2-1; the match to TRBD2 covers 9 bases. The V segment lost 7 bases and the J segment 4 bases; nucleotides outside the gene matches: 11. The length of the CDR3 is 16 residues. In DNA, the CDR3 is TGTGCCAGCAAAACAACAGCGGGAGGCATATACAATGAGCAGTTCTTC. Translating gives CASKTTAGGIYNEQFF.